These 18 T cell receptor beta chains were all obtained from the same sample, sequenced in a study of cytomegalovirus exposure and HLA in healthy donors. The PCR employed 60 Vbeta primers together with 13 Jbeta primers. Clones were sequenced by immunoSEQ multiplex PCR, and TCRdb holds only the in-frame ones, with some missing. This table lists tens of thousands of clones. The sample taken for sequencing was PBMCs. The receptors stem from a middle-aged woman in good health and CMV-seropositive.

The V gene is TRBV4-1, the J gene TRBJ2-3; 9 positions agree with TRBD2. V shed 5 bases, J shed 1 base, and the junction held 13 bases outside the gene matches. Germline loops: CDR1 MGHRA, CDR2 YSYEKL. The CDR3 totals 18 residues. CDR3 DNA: TGCGCCAGCAGCAGCTTCGAAGCGGGAGGTCTTGGCACAGATACGCAGTATTTT. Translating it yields CASSSFEAGGLGTDTQYF.

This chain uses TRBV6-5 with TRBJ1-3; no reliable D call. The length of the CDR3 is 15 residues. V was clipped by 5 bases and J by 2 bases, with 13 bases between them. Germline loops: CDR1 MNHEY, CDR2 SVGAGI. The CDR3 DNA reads TGTGCCAGCAGTCGACGGGGAGGACCTGGAAACACCATATATTTT. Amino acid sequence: CASSRRGGPGNTIYF.

The CDR3 reads CASSYSSPRTGELFF. Here the CDR3 DNA reads TGTGCCAGCAGTTACTCGAGCCCCCGAACCGGGGAGCTGTTTTTT. The chain combines TRBV6-6 with TRBJ2-2; D ambiguous. This CDR3 comprises 15 residues. The ends were cut back, 0 bases at V and 5 bases at J, with 10 bases in the middle. Germline V gene sequence: CDR1 MNHNY, CDR2 SVGAGI (reference sequence).

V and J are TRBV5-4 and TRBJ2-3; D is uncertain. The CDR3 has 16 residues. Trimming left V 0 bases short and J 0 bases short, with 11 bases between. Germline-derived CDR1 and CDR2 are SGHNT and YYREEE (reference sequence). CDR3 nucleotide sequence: TGTGCCAGCAGCTTGGAAGCACCTACTAGCACAGATACGCAGTATTTT. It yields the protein CASSLEAPTSTDTQYF.

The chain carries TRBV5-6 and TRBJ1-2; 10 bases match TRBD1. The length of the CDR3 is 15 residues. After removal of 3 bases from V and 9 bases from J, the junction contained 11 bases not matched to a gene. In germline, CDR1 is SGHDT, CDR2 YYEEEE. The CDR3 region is CASSSKPGQGRSYTF. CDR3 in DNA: TGTGCCAGCAGCTCTAAACCGGGACAGGGGAGAAGCTACACCTTC.

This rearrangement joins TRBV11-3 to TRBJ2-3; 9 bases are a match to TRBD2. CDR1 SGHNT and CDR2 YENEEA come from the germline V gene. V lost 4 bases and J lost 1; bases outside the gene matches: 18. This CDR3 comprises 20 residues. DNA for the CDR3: TGTGCCAGCAGCTCAGGCCGAGCGGGGGGCCCCCTGGGGGGCACAGATACGCAGTATTTT. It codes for CASSSGRAGGPLGGTDTQYF.

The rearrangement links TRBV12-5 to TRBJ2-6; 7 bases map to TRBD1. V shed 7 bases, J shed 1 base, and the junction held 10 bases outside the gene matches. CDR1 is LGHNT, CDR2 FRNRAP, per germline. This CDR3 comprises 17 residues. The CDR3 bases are TGTGCTAGTGCCCCCCGGGACAGCTTTTCTGGGGCCAACGTCCTGACTTTC. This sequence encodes CASAPRDSFSGANVLTF.

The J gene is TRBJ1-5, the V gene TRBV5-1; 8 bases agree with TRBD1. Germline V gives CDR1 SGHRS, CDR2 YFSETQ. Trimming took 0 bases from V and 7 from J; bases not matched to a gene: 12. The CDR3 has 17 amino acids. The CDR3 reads CASSLVPIGQGGQPQHF. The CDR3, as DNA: TGCGCCAGCAGCTTGGTACCGATAGGACAGGGTGGACAGCCCCAGCATTTT.

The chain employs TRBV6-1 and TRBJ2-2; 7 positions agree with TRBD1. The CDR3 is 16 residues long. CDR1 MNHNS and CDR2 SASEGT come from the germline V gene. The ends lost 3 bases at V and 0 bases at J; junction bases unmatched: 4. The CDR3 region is CASSERTGTNTGELFF. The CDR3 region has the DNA TGTGCCAGCAGTGAGCGGACAGGAACGAACACCGGGGAGCTGTTTTTT.

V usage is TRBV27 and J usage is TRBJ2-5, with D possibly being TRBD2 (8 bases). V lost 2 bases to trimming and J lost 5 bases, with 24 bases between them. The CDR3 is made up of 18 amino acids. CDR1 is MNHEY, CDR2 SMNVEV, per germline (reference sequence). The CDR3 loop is CASSLGTSGRGFRETQYF. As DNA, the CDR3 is TGTGCCAGCAGTTTAGGAACTAGCGGCAGGGGGTTTCGGGAGACCCAGTACTTC.

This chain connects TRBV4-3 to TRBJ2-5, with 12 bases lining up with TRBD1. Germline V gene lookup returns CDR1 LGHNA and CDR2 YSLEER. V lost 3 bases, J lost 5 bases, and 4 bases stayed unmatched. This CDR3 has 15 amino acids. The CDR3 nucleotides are TGCGCCAGCAGCCAGGGGACAGGGGGCGTGGAGACCCAGTACTTC. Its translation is CASSQGTGGVETQYF.

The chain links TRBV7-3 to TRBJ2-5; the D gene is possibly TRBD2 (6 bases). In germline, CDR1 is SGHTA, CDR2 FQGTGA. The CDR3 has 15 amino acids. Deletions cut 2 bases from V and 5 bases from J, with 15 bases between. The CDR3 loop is CASSLGSAGHETQYF. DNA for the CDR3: TGTGCCAGCAGCTTAGGATCGGCGGGGCACGAGACCCAGTACTTC.

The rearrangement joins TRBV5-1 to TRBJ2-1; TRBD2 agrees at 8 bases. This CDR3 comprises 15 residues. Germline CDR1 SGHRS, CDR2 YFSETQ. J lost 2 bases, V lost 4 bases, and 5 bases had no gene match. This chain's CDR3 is CASSREGGAYNEQFF. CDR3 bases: TGCGCCAGCAGCCGGGAGGGTGGGGCCTACAATGAGCAGTTCTTC.

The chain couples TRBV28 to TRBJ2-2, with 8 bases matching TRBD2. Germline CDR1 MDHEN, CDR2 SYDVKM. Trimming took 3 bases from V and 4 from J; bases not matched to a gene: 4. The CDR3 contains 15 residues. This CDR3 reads CASSFSGEATGELFF. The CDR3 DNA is TGTGCCAGCAGTTTTAGCGGGGAGGCCACCGGGGAGCTGTTTTTT.

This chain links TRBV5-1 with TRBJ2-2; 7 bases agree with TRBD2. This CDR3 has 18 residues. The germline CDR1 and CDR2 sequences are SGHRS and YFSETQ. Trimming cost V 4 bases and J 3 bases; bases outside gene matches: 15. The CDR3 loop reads CASSPWGGGVGDTGELFF. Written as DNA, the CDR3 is TGCGCCAGCAGCCCCTGGGGCGGGGGTGTAGGAGACACCGGGGAGCTGTTTTTT.

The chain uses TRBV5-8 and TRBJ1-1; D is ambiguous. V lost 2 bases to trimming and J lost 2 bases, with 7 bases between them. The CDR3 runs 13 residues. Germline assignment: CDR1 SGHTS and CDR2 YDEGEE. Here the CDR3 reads CASSLLPNTEAFF. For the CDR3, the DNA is TGTGCCAGCAGCTTACTACCCAACACTGAAGCTTTCTTT.

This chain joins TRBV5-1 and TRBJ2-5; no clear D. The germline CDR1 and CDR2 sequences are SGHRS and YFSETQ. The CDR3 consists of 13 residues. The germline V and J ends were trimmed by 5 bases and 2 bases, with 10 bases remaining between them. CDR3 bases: TGCGCCAGCAGAGGTCAGAGGCAAGAGACCCAGTACTTC. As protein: CASRGQRQETQYF. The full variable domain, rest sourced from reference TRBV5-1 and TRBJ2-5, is KAGVTQTPRYLIKTRGQQVTLSCSPISGHRSVSWYQQTPGQGLQFLFEYFSETQRNKGNFPGRFSGRQFSNSRSEMNVSTLELGDSALYLCASRGQRQETQYFGPGTRLLVL.

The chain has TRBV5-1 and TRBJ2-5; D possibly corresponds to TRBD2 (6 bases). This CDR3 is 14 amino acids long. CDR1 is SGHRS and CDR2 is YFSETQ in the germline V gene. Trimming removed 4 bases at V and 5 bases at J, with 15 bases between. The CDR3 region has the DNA TGCGCCAGCAGCCGCCCATCAGGGAGGGAGACCCAGTACTTC. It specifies CASSRPSGRETQYF. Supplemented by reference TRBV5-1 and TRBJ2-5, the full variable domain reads KAGVTQTPRYLIKTRGQQVTLSCSPISGHRSVSWYQQTPGQGLQFLFEYFSETQRNKGNFPGRFSGRQFSNSRSEMNVSTLELGDSALYLCASSRPSGRETQYFGPGTRLLVL.